This T cell receptor beta chain was sequenced for a study of T cell responses to AZD1222 COVID-19 vaccine. Whole-study findings and limits: CD4 TCRs covered the whole spike, strongest at regions 160-218 and 743-854. No repertoire was sampled before or during the peak T cell response, only after it. Vaccination with two AZD1222 doses was followed by a rise in Spike-specific TCR breadth and depth. Donors were largely white British and mainly female; clonal diversity was possibly underestimated.

This clone was observed a few times. Its specificity is unknown. Using immunoSEQ multiplex PCR, the repertoire was profiled, and TCRdb retains in-frame clones only, with some absent. The sample lists about 99,000 clones, roughly 90% occurring once. Germline values: CDR1 MDHEN, CDR2 SYDVKM. This CDR3 region has 14 residues. The V end was cut by 2 bases, the J end by 2 bases, with 10 bases between. This receptor was taken from an adult who received the AZD1222 COVID-19 vaccine. The specimen was peripheral blood, collected 28 days after the second AZD1222 dose. The rearrangement joins TRBV28 to TRBJ2-7; D call uncertain. The CDR3 here is CASSLNGPTYEQYF. CDR3 DNA sequence: TGTGCCAGCAGTTTAAACGGGCCAACCTACGAGCAGTACTTC.